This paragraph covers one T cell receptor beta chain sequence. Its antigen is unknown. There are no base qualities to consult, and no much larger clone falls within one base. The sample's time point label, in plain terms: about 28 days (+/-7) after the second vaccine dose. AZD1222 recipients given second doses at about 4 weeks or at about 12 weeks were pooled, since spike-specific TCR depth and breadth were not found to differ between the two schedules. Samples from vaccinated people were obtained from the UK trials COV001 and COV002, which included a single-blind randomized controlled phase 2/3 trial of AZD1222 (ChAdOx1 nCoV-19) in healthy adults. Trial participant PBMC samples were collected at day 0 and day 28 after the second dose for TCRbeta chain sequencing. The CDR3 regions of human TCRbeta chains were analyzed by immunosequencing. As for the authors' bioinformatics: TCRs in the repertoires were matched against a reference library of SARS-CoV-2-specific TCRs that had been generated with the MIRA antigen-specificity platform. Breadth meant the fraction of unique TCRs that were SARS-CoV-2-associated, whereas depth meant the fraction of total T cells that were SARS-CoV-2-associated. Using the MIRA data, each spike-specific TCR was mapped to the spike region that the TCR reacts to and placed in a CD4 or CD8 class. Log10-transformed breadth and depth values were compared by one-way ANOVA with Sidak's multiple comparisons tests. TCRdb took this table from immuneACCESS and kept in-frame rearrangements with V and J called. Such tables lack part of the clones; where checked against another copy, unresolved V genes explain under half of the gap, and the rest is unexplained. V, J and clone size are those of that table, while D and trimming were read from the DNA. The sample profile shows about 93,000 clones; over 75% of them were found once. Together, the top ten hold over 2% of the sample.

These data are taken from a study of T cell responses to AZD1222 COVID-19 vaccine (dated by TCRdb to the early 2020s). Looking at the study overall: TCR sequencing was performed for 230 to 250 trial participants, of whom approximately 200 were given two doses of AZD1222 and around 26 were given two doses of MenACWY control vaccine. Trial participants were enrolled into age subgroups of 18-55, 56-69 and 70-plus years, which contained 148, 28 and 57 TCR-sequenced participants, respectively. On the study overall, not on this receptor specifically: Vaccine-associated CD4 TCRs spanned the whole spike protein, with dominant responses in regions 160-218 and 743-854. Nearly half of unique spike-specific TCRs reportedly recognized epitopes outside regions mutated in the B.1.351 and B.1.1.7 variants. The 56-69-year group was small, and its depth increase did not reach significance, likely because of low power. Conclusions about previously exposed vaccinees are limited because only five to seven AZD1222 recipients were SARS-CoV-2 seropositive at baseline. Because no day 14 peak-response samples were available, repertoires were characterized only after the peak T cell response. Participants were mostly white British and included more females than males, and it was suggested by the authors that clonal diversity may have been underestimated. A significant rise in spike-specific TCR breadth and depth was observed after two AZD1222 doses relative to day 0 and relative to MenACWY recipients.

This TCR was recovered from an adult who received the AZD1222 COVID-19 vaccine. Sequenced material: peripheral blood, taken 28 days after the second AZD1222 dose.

The CDR3 reads as follows: CASSQDRLEQYF. The sequenced DNA is TGTGCCAGCAGCCAAGATCGTCTCGAGCAGTACTTC. The chain couples TRBV14 to TRBJ2-7; no confident D gene assignment can be made. V was cut back by 0 bases and J by 6 bases, leaving a gap of 6 bases between them. The CDR3 runs 12 residues from the cysteine to the phenylalanine. The kept DNA is CDR3 alone, 36 bases in frame from the first base. The germline V gene sets CDR1 to SGHDN and CDR2 to FVKESK.